The 15 T cell receptor beta chains presented below share a single source sample, sequenced in a study of immune evolution from preneoplasia to lung adenocarcinoma. Profiling relied on immunoSEQ multiplex PCR, and the TCRdb table lists in-frame clones only, not all of them. Found here are 6,500 to 8,500 clones, approximately 75% of them singletons; the top ten hold about 7.4%. Sequenced sample: FFPE adjacent normal lung tissue. These receptors originate from a person aged 55-80 years with lung adenocarcinoma.

The chain's CDR3 is CASSELGSGYTF. The CDR3 DNA reads TGTGCCAGCAGTGAATTGGGGTCGGGCTACACCTTC. The rearrangement uses TRBV2 and TRBJ1-2; D is uncertain. Trimming stripped 2 bases from V and 8 bases from J, with 9 bases between. The germline gives CDR1 SNHLY, CDR2 FYNNEI. The CDR3 is 12 residues long.

This clone was detected once. The chain is built from TRBV7-8 and TRBJ1-2; D unclear. The CDR3 extends over 12 amino acids. Per germline, CDR1 SGHVS and CDR2 FQNEAQ. V was shortened by 5 bases and J by 5 bases, with 9 bases between the two germline ends. The DNA of the CDR3 is TGTGCCAGCAGCGGGAGTGTATATGGCTACACCTTC. The encoded protein is CASSGSVYGYTF.

The chain carries TRBV19 and TRBJ1-2; the match to TRBD1 covers 8 bases. Germline loops: CDR1 LNHDA, CDR2 SQIVND (reference sequence). V was clipped by 7 bases and J by 5 bases; unmatched bases: 9. The CDR3 has 14 amino acids. The DNA of the CDR3 is TGTGCCAGTACCCCCGGACAGGGTGGATATGGCTACACCTTC. Its translation: CASTPGQGGYGYTF.

This clone was picked up one time. V gene TRBV7-9 combines with J gene TRBJ1-3, with D hard to call. From germline, CDR1 is SEHNR and CDR2 FQNEAQ (reference sequence). The CDR3 contains 14 residues. V was pared by 8 bases and J by 0 bases, with 11 bases between. The CDR3 region is CASGFPYSGNTIYF. CDR3 bases: TGTGCCAGCGGGTTCCCTTACTCTGGAAACACCATATATTTT.

This clone was detected once. This rearrangement joins TRBV15 to TRBJ2-1; 10 nucleotides agree with TRBD2. Germline V lookup: CDR1 LNHNV, CDR2 YYDKDF (reference sequence). The CDR3 has 17 amino acids. The ends lost 3 bases at V and 6 bases at J; junction bases unmatched: 11. The CDR3 spells CATSSNILAGGLNEQFF. Here the CDR3 DNA reads TGTGCCACCAGCAGTAACATATTAGCGGGAGGACTCAATGAGCAGTTCTTC.

V and J are TRBV12-5 and TRBJ2-1; D uncertain. The CDR3 covers 15 residues. The germline gives CDR1 LGHNT, CDR2 FRNRAP. Trimming took off 6 bases at V and 4 bases at J, with 16 bases between the two ends. CDR3 sequence reads: CASGSGISDYNEQFF. The CDR3, as DNA: TGTGCTAGTGGCTCTGGAATATCGGATTACAATGAGCAGTTCTTC.

As DNA, the CDR3 is TGTGCCAGCAGCCCCTCTCCCGACGGAGAGACCCAGTACTTC. It specifies CASSPSPDGETQYF. J is TRBJ2-5 and V is TRBV6-4; no definite D call. This CDR3 has 14 amino acids. V lost 6 bases, J lost 4 bases, and 15 bases lay in between. CDR1 is MRHNA, CDR2 SNTAGT, per germline.

CDR3 DNA sequence: TGTGCCAGCAGATCCCGGGACTACTACAATGAGCAGTTCTTC. Translation: CASRSRDYYNEQFF. The chain is built from TRBV28 and TRBJ2-1; TRBD2 agrees at 7 bases. V was pared by 6 bases and J by 3 bases, with 5 bases of the junction left unmatched. This CDR3 has 14 residues. Germline loops: CDR1 MDHEN, CDR2 SYDVKM.

In DNA form, the CDR3 reads TGTGCCAGCAGCTTCAGGGCTCCTGAAAATGAGCAGTTCTTC. Amino acid sequence: CASSFRAPENEQFF. The J gene is TRBJ2-1, the V gene TRBV7-8, with D tentatively TRBD1 (5 bases). The CDR3 covers 14 residues. CDR1 SGHVS and CDR2 FQNEAQ come from the germline V gene. V lost 3 bases to trimming and J lost 7 bases, with 13 bases between them. Supplemented by reference TRBV7-8 and TRBJ2-1, the full variable domain reads GAGVSQSPRYKVAKRGQDVALRCDPISGHVSLFWYQQALGQGPEFLTYFQNEAQLDKSGLPSDRFFAERPEGSVSTLKIQRTQQEDSAVYLCASSFRAPENEQFFGPGTRLTVL.

The chain couples TRBV28 to TRBJ2-5, with D maybe TRBD2 (6 bases). CDR1 is MDHEN, CDR2 SYDVKM, per germline. With 6 bases removed from V and 5 bases from J, the gap between germline ends came to 13 bases. This CDR3 comprises 13 residues. This CDR3 is CASSTPGRETQYF. CDR3 bases: TGTGCCAGCAGCACTCCAGGGAGGGAGACCCAGTACTTC.

The chain is built from TRBV28 and TRBJ1-5, with D possibly matching TRBD1 (6 bases). Germline V lookup: CDR1 MDHEN, CDR2 SYDVKM. V dropped 2 bases and J dropped 6 bases, with 17 bases sitting between them. This CDR3 has 16 residues. The CDR3 bases are TGTGCCAGCAGTTTAGGGGCAGGGGTAGGCAGTCAGCCCCAGCATTTT. Translating it yields CASSLGAGVGSQPQHF.

V and J are TRBV30 and TRBJ1-3; D unresolved. Germline V gives CDR1 GTSNPN, CDR2 SVGIG (reference sequence). CDR3 length equals 12 residues. Trimming shortened V by 7 bases and J by 0 bases, and 7 bases separated the two germline ends. As DNA, the CDR3 is TGTGCCTACAAACGCTCTGGAAACACCATATATTTT. Protein sequence: CAYKRSGNTIYF.

For the CDR3, the DNA is TGTGCCAGCTCCCAGCAGTACGGAACCGGGGAGCTGTTTTTT. Its protein product is CASSQQYGTGELFF. The V and J genes are TRBV18 and TRBJ2-2; D is undetermined. The CDR3 is 14 amino acids. The ends were cut back, 6 bases at V and 5 bases at J, with 13 bases in the middle. Germline loops: CDR1 KGHSH, CDR2 LQKENI.

The rearrangement uses TRBV6-6 and TRBJ2-2, with a tentative D call TRBD2 (5 bases). V gave up 8 bases and J gave up 6 bases, with 10 bases separating them. CDR1 MNHNY and CDR2 SVGAGI come from the germline V gene (reference sequence). The CDR3 runs to 12 residues. As DNA, the CDR3 is TGTGCCAGCTGGGGTAGCGCCGGGGAGCTGTTTTTT. The encoded protein is CASWGSAGELFF.

The table lists this clone with a few counts. No DNA is shown, since the ends of the CDR3 on it are uncertain; the CDR3 is the one TCRdb lists. The chain joins TRBV20-1 to TRBJ1-2. CDR1 is DFQATT, CDR2 SNEGSKA, per germline (reference sequence). Both ends counted, the CDR3 spans 10 residues. The CDR3 sequence: CSLSLDLHTF.